Reported below is one TCR beta chain. The antigen is not known. The entry originates in a study of somatic mutations in cytotoxic T cells in rheumatoid arthritis. Germline CDR1 and CDR2: WNHNN and SYGVQD (reference sequence). The CDR3 loop spans 16 amino acids. The V gene end was trimmed by 2 bases and the J gene end by 6 bases; junction bases not matched to a gene: 8. Study-level results: A significant difference in CD8+ T-cell clonality was not found between rheumatoid arthritis patients and age-matched healthy controls. Slight TRBV07 underrepresentation in rheumatoid arthritis patients went unadjusted for multiple comparisons.

TCRdb's table, derived via immunoSEQ multiplex PCR, lists solely in-frame clones and lacks some. The repertoire holds just under 7,500 clones, approximately 90% seen once, with about a sixth in the top ten. The sequenced material came from CD8+ T cells sorted from blood. The rearrangement links TRBV10-1 to TRBJ2-2; TRBD1 agrees at 8 bases. The receptor comes from a man aged 35 to 55 with rheumatoid arthritis. In DNA form, the CDR3 reads TGCGCCAGCAGTGAGCATCCCAGGGGGCAGGCCGGGGAGCTGTTTTTT. Its protein product is CASSEHPRGQAGELFF.